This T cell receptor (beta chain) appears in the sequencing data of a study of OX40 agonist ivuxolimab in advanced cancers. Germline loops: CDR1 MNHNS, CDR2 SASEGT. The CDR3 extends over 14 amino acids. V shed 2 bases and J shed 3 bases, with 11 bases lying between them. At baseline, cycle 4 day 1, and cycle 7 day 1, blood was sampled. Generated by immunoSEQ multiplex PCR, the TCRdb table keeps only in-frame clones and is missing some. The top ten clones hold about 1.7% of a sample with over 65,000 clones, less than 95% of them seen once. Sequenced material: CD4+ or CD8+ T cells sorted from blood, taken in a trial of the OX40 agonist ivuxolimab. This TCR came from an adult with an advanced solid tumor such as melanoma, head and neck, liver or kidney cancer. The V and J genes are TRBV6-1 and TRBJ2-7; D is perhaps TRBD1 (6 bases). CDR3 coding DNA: TGTGCCAGCAGTGAACTGGGCAGGGGCTACGAGCAGTACTTC. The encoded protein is CASSELGRGYEQYF.